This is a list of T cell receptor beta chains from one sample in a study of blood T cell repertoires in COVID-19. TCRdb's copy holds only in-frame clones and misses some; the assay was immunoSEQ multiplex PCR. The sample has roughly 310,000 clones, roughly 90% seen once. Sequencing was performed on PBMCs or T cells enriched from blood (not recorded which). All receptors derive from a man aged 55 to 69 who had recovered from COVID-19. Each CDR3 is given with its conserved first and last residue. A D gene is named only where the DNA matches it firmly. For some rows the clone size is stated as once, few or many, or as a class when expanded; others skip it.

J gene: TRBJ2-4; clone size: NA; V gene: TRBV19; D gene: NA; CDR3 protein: CASILDSVLAKNIQYF; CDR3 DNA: TGTGCCAGTATCCTGGACAGTGTCTTAGCCAAAAACATTCAGTACTTC
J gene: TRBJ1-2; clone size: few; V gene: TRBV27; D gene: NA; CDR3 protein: CASSFGTQGAGYTF; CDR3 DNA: TGTGCCAGCAGTTTTGGGACACAAGGCGCTGGCTACACCTTC
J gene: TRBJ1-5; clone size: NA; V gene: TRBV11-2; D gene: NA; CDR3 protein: CASSLGRNNQPQHF; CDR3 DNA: TGTGCCAGCAGCTTAGGGCGGAACAATCAGCCCCAGCATTTT
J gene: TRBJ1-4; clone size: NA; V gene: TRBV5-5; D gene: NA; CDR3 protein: CASSSPRGANEKLFF; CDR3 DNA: TGTGCCAGCAGTTCCCCACGCGGGGCTAATGAAAAACTGTTTTTT
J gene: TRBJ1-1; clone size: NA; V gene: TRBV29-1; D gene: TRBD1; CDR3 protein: CSYGQGQNTEAFF; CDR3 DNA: TGCAGCTACGGACAGGGTCAGAACACTGAAGCTTTCTTT
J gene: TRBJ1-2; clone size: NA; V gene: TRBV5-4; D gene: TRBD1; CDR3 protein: CASSSTGSGGYTF; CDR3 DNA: TGTGCCAGCAGCTCGACAGGGTCTGGTGGCTACACCTTC
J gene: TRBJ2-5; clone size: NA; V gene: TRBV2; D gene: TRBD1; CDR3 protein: CASQQGVLETQYF; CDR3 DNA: TGTGCCAGCCAACAGGGGGTCTTGGAGACCCAGTACTTC
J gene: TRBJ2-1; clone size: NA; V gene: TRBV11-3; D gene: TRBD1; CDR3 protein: CASRVQGANEQFF; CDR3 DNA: TGTGCCAGCAGAGTACAGGGGGCGAATGAGCAGTTCTTC
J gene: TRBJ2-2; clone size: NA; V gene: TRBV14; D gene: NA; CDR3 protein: CASSQQGATGELFF; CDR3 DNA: TGTGCCAGCAGCCAACAGGGTGCCACCGGGGAGCTGTTTTTT
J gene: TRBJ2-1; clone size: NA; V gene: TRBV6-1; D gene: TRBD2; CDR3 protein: CASSAGTSGYYNEQFF; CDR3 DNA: TGTGCCAGCAGTGCAGGGACTAGCGGGTACTACAATGAGCAGTTCTTC
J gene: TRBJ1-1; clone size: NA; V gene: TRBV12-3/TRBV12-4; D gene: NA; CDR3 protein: CASAPVRAFF; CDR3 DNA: TGTGCCAGCGCCCCTGTGCGTGCTTTCTTT
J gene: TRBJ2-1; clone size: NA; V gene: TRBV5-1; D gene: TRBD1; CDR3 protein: CASSSYGTGGTVEQFF; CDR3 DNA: TGCGCCAGCAGCTCATACGGGACAGGGGGCACGGTTGAGCAGTTCTTC
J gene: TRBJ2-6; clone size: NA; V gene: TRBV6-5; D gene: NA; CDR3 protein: CASTTGGANVLTF; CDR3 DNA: TGTGCCAGCACTACGGGGGGGGCCAACGTCCTGACTTTC
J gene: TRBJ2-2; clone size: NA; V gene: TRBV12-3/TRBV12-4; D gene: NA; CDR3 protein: CASSHLQRGELFF; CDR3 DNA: TGTGCCAGCAGTCACCTCCAGAGGGGGGAGCTGTTTTTT
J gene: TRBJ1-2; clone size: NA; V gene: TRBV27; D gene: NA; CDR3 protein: CASSLSTVGAGRVYGYTF; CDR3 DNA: TGTGCCAGCAGTTTATCCACAGTGGGAGCCGGGCGGGTCTATGGCTACACCTTC
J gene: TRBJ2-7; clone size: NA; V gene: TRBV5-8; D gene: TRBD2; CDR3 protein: CASSDLAVSSYEQYF; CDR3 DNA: TGTGCCAGCAGCGACCTAGCGGTGAGCTCCTACGAGCAGTACTTC
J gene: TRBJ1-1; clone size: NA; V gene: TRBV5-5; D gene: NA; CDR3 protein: CASSWTMNTEAFF; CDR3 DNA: TGTGCCAGCAGCTGGACTATGAACACTGAAGCTTTCTTT
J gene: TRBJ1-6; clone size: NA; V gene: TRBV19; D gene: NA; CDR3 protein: CACGQGNSPLHF; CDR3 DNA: TGTGCCTGTGGGCAGGGGAATTCACCCCTCCACTTT
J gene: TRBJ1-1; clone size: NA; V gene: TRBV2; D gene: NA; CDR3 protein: CASRKDGGSGGTEAFF; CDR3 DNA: TGTGCCAGCAGGAAGGACGGGGGTTCCGGGGGCACTGAAGCTTTCTTT
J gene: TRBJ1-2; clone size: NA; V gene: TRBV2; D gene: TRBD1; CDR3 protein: CASIVGWTGGDGYTF; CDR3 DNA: TGTGCCAGCATCGTGGGCTGGACAGGGGGCGATGGCTACACCTTC
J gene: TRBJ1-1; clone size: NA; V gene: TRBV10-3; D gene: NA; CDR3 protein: CAISVTGNTEAFF; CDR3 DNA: TGTGCCATCAGCGTGACAGGTAACACTGAAGCTTTCTTT
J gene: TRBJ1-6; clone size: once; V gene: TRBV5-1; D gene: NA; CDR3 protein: CASSLGELSNSPLHF; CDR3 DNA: TGCGCCAGCAGCTTGGGGGAGTTAAGCAATTCACCCCTCCACTTT
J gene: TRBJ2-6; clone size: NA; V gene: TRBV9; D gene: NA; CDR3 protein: CASSVVSAGANVLTF; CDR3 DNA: TGTGCCAGCAGCGTAGTTAGTGCAGGGGCCAACGTCCTGACTTTC
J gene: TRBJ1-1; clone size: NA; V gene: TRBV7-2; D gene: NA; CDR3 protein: CASSSQGVRTEAFF; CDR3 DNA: TGTGCCAGCAGCTCACAGGGAGTTAGGACTGAAGCTTTCTTT
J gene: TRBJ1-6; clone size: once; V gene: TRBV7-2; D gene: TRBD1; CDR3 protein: CASSLEYETGLRVSPLHF; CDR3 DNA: TGTGCCAGCAGCTTAGAATATGAGACAGGGCTCCGGGTATCACCCCTCCACTTT
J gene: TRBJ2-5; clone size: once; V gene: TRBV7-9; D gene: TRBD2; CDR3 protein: CASSLGLAGEGETQYF; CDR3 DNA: TGTGCCAGCAGCTTAGGACTAGCGGGAGAAGGAGAGACCCAGTACTTC
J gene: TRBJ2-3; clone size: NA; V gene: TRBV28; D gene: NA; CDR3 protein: CASSFRGTDTQYF; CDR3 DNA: TGTGCCAGCAGTTTTAGAGGGACAGATACGCAGTATTTT
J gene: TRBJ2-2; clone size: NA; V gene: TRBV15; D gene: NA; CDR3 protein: CATSRIPGGSGELFF; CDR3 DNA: TGTGCCACCAGCAGAATCCCCGGCGGGTCCGGGGAGCTGTTTTTT
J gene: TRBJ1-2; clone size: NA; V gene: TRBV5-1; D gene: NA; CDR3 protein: CASNPGGRGYTF; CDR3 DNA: TGCGCCAGCAACCCGGGAGGGCGAGGCTACACCTTC
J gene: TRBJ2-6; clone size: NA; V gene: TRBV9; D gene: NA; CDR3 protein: CASSVGGGANVLTF; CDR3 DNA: TGTGCCAGCAGCGTAGGAGGGGGGGCCAACGTCCTGACTTTC
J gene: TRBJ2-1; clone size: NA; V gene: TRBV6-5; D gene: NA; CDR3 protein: CASSYSICGREQFF; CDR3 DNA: TGTGCCAGCAGTTACTCGATATGCGGGCGGGAGCAGTTCTTC
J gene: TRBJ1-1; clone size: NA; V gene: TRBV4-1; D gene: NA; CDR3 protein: CASSQELGSLSNTEAFF; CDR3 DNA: TGCGCCAGCAGCCAAGAACTGGGCAGTTTATCGAACACTGAAGCTTTCTTT
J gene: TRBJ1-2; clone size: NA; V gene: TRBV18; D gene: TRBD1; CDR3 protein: CASSPTTGVVYGYTF; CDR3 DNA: TGTGCCAGCTCACCAACGACAGGGGTAGTCTATGGCTACACCTTC
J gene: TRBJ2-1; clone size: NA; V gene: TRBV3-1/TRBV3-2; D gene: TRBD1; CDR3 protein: CASSELDRGGNEQFF; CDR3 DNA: TGTGCCAGCAGTGAACTTGACAGGGGGGGGAATGAGCAGTTCTTC
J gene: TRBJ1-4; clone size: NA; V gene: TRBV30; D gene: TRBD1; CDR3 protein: CALDRGDEKLFF; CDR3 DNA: TGTGCCTTGGACAGGGGAGACGAAAAACTGTTTTTT
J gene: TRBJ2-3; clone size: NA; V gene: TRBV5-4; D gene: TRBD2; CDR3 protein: CASSLGGSGRWGTDTQYF; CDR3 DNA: TGTGCCAGCAGCTTGGGGGGGAGCGGGAGGTGGGGCACAGATACGCAGTATTTT
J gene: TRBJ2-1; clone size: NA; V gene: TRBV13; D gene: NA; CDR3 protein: CASSFSTGYYNEQFF; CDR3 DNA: TGTGCCAGCAGCTTTAGCACAGGATACTACAATGAGCAGTTCTTC
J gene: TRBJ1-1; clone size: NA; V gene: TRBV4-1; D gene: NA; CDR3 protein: CASSQDNRPNTEAFF; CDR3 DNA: TGCGCCAGCAGCCAAGACAACAGACCGAACACTGAAGCTTTCTTT
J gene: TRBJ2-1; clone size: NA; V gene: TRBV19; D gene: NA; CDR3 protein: CASRYRAEPGNEQFF; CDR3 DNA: TGTGCCAGTAGATATAGGGCAGAACCAGGGAATGAGCAGTTCTTC
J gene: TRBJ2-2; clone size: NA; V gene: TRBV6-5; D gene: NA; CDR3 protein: CASSYIQGLNTGELFF; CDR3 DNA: TGTGCCAGCAGTTACATCCAGGGCCTGAACACCGGGGAGCTGTTTTTT
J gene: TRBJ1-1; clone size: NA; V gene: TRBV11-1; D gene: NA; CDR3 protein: CASSSRVNTEAFF; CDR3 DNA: TGTGCCAGCAGCTCGAGGGTAAACACTGAAGCTTTCTTT